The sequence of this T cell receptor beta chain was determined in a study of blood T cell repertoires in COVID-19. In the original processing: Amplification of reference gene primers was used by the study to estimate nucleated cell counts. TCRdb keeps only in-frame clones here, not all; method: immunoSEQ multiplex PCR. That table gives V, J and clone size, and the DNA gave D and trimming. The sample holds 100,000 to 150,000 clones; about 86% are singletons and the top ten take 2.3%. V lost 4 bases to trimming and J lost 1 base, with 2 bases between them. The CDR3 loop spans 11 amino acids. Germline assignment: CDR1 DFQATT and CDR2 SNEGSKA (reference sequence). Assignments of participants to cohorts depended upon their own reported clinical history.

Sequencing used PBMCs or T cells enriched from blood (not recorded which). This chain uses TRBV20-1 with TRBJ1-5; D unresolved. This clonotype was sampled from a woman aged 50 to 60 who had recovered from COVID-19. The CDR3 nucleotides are TGCAGTGCTACAAGCAATCAGCCCCAGCATTTT. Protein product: CSATSNQPQHF.